The 32 T cell receptor beta chains below were found in one sample sequenced in a study of human T cells and chemical hapten exposure. Regarding time point: pre-sensitization, week 0. Treatment described: therapeutic diphenylcyclopropenone sensitization with weekly scalp DPC. TCRdb analysed the RACE reads with MiXCR anew, one entry per CDR3 protein. The sample consists of more than 250,000 distinct CDR3 sequences, just under 8% of them appearing once. Specimen: whole blood, collected in connection with sensitization to the hapten diphenylcyclopropenone (DPC). The receptors were gathered from a man between 18 and 29 years old with alopecia areata. Some clones in this sample may be carry-over from other donors' samples.

This clonotype was seen a handful of times. The chain combines TRBV12-3 or TRBV12-4 with TRBJ1-2; D uncertain. Trimming shortened V by 4 bases and J by 8 bases, and 17 bases separated the two germline ends. The CDR3 runs 14 residues. The CDR3 is CASSSRDAAVGYTF. In DNA form, the CDR3 reads TGTGCCAGCAGTTCGCGAGACGCGGCGGTCGGCTACACCTTC.

This clonotype has just a few counts. The chain combines TRBV7-9 with TRBJ1-6; TRBD1 matches at 9 bases. Germline CDR1 is SEHNR and CDR2 is FQNEAQ (reference sequence). The length of the CDR3 is 15 residues. Trimming cost V 5 bases and J 6 bases; bases outside gene matches: 5. This CDR3 reads CASSAQGAANSPLHF. The CDR3 nucleotides read TGTGCCAGCAGCGCACAGGGGGCGGCTAATTCACCCCTCCACTTT. The whole variable domain, remainder taken from reference TRBV7-9 and TRBJ1-6, is DTGVSQNPRHKITKRGQNVTFRCDPISEHNRLYWYRQTLGQGPEFLTYFQNEAQLEKSRLLSDRFSAERPKGSFSTLEIQRTEQGDSAMYLCASSAQGAANSPLHFGNGTRLTVT.

V and J are TRBV12-3 or TRBV12-4 and TRBJ1-5, with TRBD1 matching 7 bases. The V segment lost 7 bases and the J segment 0 bases; nucleotides outside the gene matches: 12. The CDR3 has 17 amino acids. CDR3 DNA: TGTGCCAGCACTCCGGGACAGCTTATCGATAGCAATCAGCCCCAGCATTTT. Translation: CASTPGQLIDSNQPQHF.

The chain combines TRBV15 with TRBJ2-2; D is undetermined. Between the trimmed V and J ends, which lost 0 bases and 0 bases, there was a span of 5 bases. Germline values: CDR1 LNHNV, CDR2 YYDKDF (reference sequence). This CDR3 contains 15 residues. The CDR3 bases are TGTGCCACCAGCAGAGATCGGGCGAACACCGGGGAGCTGTTTTTT. Translating it yields CATSRDRANTGELFF.

The chain links TRBV9 to TRBJ2-1; tentatively, D is TRBD1 or TRBD2 (5 bases each). This CDR3 contains 14 residues. CDR1 and CDR2 (germline): SGDLS, YYNGEE. V was clipped by 3 bases and J by 10 bases, with 17 bases between them. The CDR3 protein is CASSEGGGREEQFF. The CDR3 bases are TGTGCCAGCAGCGAGGGTGGGGGTAGAGAAGAGCAGTTCTTC. Based on the CDR3 plus reference TRBV9 and TRBJ2-1, the full variable domain is DSGVTQTPKHLITATGQRVTLRCSPRSGDLSVYWYQQSLDQGLQFLIQYYNGEERAKGNILERFSAQQFPDLHSELNLSSLELGDSALYFCASSEGGGREEQFFGPGTRLTVL.

The rearrangement uses TRBV6-5 and TRBJ2-5; tentative D call: TRBD2 (6 bases). V lost 3 bases, J lost 7 bases, and 12 bases lay in between. This CDR3 has 13 amino acids. CDR1 is MNHEY and CDR2 is SVGAGI in the germline V gene. This CDR3 reads CASSYRLDLTQYF. CDR3 DNA: TGTGCCAGCAGTTATCGACTAGACCTGACCCAGTACTTC.

This clonotype occurred many times. This chain links TRBV28 with TRBJ1-1, with TRBD1 matching 7 bases. This CDR3 comprises 15 residues. Germline V gene data show CDR1 as MDHEN and CDR2 as SYDVKM. With V trimmed by 5 bases and J by 6 bases, 12 bases remained unmatched. CDR3 in amino acids: CASSPRMTGFAEAFF. CDR3 DNA sequence: TGTGCCAGCAGTCCGAGGATGACAGGGTTCGCTGAAGCTTTCTTT.

The chain has TRBV7-2 and TRBJ2-2, with 11 bases aligning to TRBD2. The CDR3 covers 16 residues. Germline V CDR1 and CDR2: SGHTA, FQGNSA. The V and J ends lost 2 bases and 4 bases, in that order; junction bases with no gene match: 3. CDR3 coding DNA: TGTGCCAGCAGCTTACTAGCGGGGGGCGTCACCGGGGAGCTGTTTTTT. Translating gives CASSLLAGGVTGELFF.

This clonotype was observed many times. The gene calls are TRBV6-6 and TRBJ1-2; D unclear. Trimming cost V 0 bases and J 4 bases, with 6 bases left between them. The CDR3 has 13 residues. Germline assignment: CDR1 MNHNY and CDR2 SVGAGI (reference sequence). The CDR3 DNA reads TGTGCCAGCAGTTACTCGAACAGCTATGGCTACACCTTC. Its translation is CASSYSNSYGYTF.

V is TRBV6-1 and J is TRBJ1-4; 7 bases align to TRBD1. Germline CDR1 and CDR2: MNHNS and SASEGT. The V segment lost 5 bases and the J segment 4 bases; nucleotides outside the gene matches: 10. This CDR3 is built from 16 residues. CDR3 in DNA: TGTGCCAGCAGTCCGAACCCGGGACAGAGTAATGAAAAACTGTTTTTT. This translates into CASSPNPGQSNEKLFF.

The CDR3 is CASSLTSAEQFF. The CDR3 DNA is TGTGCCAGCAGCCTAACTAGCGCTGAGCAGTTCTTC. This rearrangement joins TRBV11-2 to TRBJ2-1; 7 bases match TRBD2. The CDR3 has 12 residues. Germline V gene sequence: CDR1 SGHAT, CDR2 FQNNGV. V gave up 5 bases and J gave up 9 bases; unmatched junction bases: 4.

The rearrangement joins TRBV27 to TRBJ1-1; 9 bases align to TRBD1. The CDR3 totals 14 residues. The ends lost 5 bases at V and 5 bases at J; junction bases unmatched: 6. Germline CDR1 reads MNHEY; CDR2 reads SMNVEV (reference sequence). The CDR3 bases are TGTGCCAGCAGTCGGACAGGGGCAAGGACTGAAGCTTTCTTT. Amino acids: CASSRTGARTEAFF.

This clonotype occurred many times. The V call is TRBV19, the J call TRBJ1-6, with D possibly TRBD1 on 5 matching bases. V was clipped by 7 bases and J by 9 bases, with 25 bases between them. Per germline, CDR1 LNHDA and CDR2 SQIVND (reference sequence). The CDR3 is 17 residues long. The CDR3 sequence: CASTWGTSPGVSSPLHF. The CDR3 nucleotides are TGTGCCAGTACATGGGGGACCTCCCCCGGCGTGAGTTCACCCCTCCACTTT.

In its sample, this clonotype was seen a few times. The DNA for the CDR3 is TGTGCCAGCAGCCCAATGGGCAGGTCAGATACGCAGTATTTT. It yields the protein CASSPMGRSDTQYF. The chain carries TRBV14 and TRBJ2-3; D gene ambiguous. With 4 bases removed from V and 4 bases from J, the gap between germline ends came to 12 bases. The CDR3 runs 14 residues. CDR1 SGHDN and CDR2 FVKESK come from the germline V gene.

The chain links TRBV6-2 or TRBV6-3 to TRBJ2-7, with D hard to call. The CDR3 loop spans 12 amino acids. Trimming took off 4 bases at V and 2 bases at J, with 6 bases between the two ends. Germline lookup yields CDR1 MNHEY and CDR2 SVGEGT. As DNA, the CDR3 is TGTGCCAGCAGTTCCTGGGCCTACGAGCAGTACTTC. Translating gives CASSSWAYEQYF.

The table lists this clonotype with many counts. The genes are TRBV7-6 and TRBJ1-5; D not resolved. The CDR3 loop spans 15 amino acids. V lost 5 bases, J lost 6 bases, and 17 bases lay in between. Per the germline V gene, CDR1 is SGHVS and CDR2 is FNYEAQ. CDR3 DNA: TGTGCCAGCAGCCCTGCTAGTACAGAGGTTCAGCCCCAGCATTTT. Protein: CASSPASTEVQPQHF. Together with reference TRBV7-6 and TRBJ1-5, the CDR3 gives the full variable domain: GAGVSQSPRYKVTKRGQDVALRCDPISGHVSLYWYRQALGQGPEFLTYFNYEAQQDKSGLPNDRFSAERPEGSISTLTIQRTEQRDSAMYRCASSPASTEVQPQHFGDGTRLSIL.

V gene TRBV6-6 combines with J gene TRBJ2-5; perhaps D is TRBD1 or TRBD2 (6 bases each). The CDR3 consists of 15 residues. V was pared by 2 bases and J by 7 bases, with 17 bases between. CDR1 and CDR2 from the germline V gene are MNHNY and SVGAGI (reference sequence). The CDR3 region is CASSYGTGASRTQYF. DNA for the CDR3: TGTGCCAGCAGTTACGGTACGGGGGCATCCAGGACCCAGTACTTC.

This clonotype was recorded a few times. This chain connects TRBV11-3 to TRBJ2-7; D is unclear. This CDR3 has 15 residues. Germline values: CDR1 SGHNT, CDR2 YENEEA. V was pared by 0 bases and J by 0 bases, with 9 bases between. CDR3 nucleotide sequence: TGTGCCAGCAGCTTAGATCCCTGGAGCTCCTACGAGCAGTACGTC. The encoded protein is CASSLDPWSSYEQYV.

The chain carries TRBV6-5 and TRBJ2-7; D not certain. The CDR3 contains 12 residues. In germline, CDR1 is MNHEY, CDR2 SVGAGI. The V end lost 7 bases, the J end lost 6 bases, and 13 bases lay between the germline ends. CDR3 amino acids: CASKTPSGEQYV. Written as DNA, the CDR3 is TGTGCCAGCAAAACGCCTTCAGGCGAGCAGTACGTC.

This clonotype appeared many times. CDR3 sequence reads: CASSLTASGEQFF. Here the CDR3 DNA reads TGTGCCAGCAGTTTAACAGCCAGCGGTGAGCAGTTCTTC. The chain combines TRBV27 with TRBJ2-1; TRBD2 is a possible D gene (5 bases). This CDR3 spans 13 amino acids. The germline V gene has CDR1 MNHEY and CDR2 SMNVEV (reference sequence). The germline V and J ends were trimmed by 2 bases and 9 bases, with 11 bases remaining between them.

The genes are TRBV6-2 or TRBV6-3 and TRBJ2-7; D remains ambiguous. The CDR3 runs 14 residues. Trimming left V 2 bases short and J 4 bases short, with 12 bases between. Per the germline V gene, CDR1 is MNHEY and CDR2 is SVGEGT. CDR3 protein: CASSYLLPLYEQYF. The CDR3 DNA is TGTGCCAGCAGTTACCTTCTGCCCCTATACGAGCAGTACTTC.

This clonotype was seen only a few times. The chain is built from TRBV6-6 and TRBJ1-1; no definite D call. This CDR3 spans 14 amino acids. Trimming pared 2 bases from V and 0 bases from J, leaving 7 bases between. The germline V gene encodes CDR1 MNHNY and CDR2 SVGAGI (reference sequence). The CDR3 loop is CASSYISLNTEAFF. CDR3 sequence (DNA): TGTGCCAGCAGTTACATCAGTCTGAACACTGAAGCTTTCTTT.

This clonotype was seen many times. V is TRBV28 and J is TRBJ2-7; possibly TRBD1 for D (6 bases). Germline lookup yields CDR1 MDHEN and CDR2 SYDVKM. The CDR3 runs 15 residues. V dropped 5 bases and J dropped 2 bases, with 16 bases sitting between them. The CDR3 reads CASSKPDRPPYEQYF. The CDR3, as DNA: TGTGCCAGCAGTAAGCCCGACAGGCCGCCCTACGAGCAGTACTTC.

The rearrangement links TRBV12-3 or TRBV12-4 to TRBJ1-2, with D unclear. The CDR3 contains 13 residues. V lost 3 bases to trimming and J lost 4 bases, with 9 bases between them. The chain's CDR3 is CASSFGGIYGYTF. The CDR3, as DNA: TGTGCCAGCAGTTTCGGAGGGATCTATGGCTACACCTTC.

This clonotype was counted between two and nine times. The chain recombines TRBV4-3 with TRBJ1-2; 7 bases are shared with TRBD1. Germline assignment: CDR1 LGHNA and CDR2 YSLEER. After removal of 3 bases from V and 0 bases from J, the junction contained 7 bases not matched to a gene. This CDR3 spans 16 amino acids. CDR3 nucleotide sequence: TGCGCCAGCAGCCAGGACAGGACCCGATCTAACTATGGCTACACCTTC. The encoded protein is CASSQDRTRSNYGYTF.

The V gene is TRBV27, the J gene TRBJ1-6; the match to TRBD1 covers 10 bases. The ends lost 5 bases at V and 8 bases at J; junction bases unmatched: 9. Germline loops: CDR1 MNHEY, CDR2 SMNVEV (reference sequence). The CDR3 is 16 residues long. The CDR3 here is CASSPGTGALYSPLHF. Written as DNA, the CDR3 is TGTGCCAGCAGTCCTGGGACAGGGGCCTTGTATTCACCCCTCCACTTT.

V and J are TRBV7-7 and TRBJ2-2; D is perhaps TRBD1 or TRBD2 (5 bases each). With 0 bases removed from V and 2 bases from J, the gap between germline ends came to 7 bases. The CDR3 sequence is 15 residues long. CDR1 and CDR2 (germline): SSHAT, FNYEAQ (reference sequence). The CDR3 region has the DNA TGTGCCAGCAGCTTAGCGGGGGTAAACACCGGGGAGCTGTTTTTT. It encodes CASSLAGVNTGELFF.

This chain joins TRBV20-1 and TRBJ1-2; no reliable D call. The CDR3 consists of 13 residues. Trimming shortened V by 3 bases and J by 4 bases, and 12 bases separated the two germline ends. Germline assignment: CDR1 DFQATT and CDR2 SNEGSKA (reference sequence). The CDR3 bases are TGCAGTGCTAGTAATGAGGGCGGCTATGGCTACACCTTC. This encodes CSASNEGGYGYTF.

The chain links TRBV7-2 to TRBJ1-4; the match to TRBD1 covers 7 bases. Germline CDR1 SGHTA, CDR2 FQGNSA. V gave up 5 bases and J gave up 4 bases; unmatched junction bases: 7. This CDR3 is built from 15 residues. Here the CDR3 reads CASSQPGQFNEKLFF. CDR3 DNA: TGTGCCAGCAGCCAGCCGGGACAGTTTAATGAAAAACTGTTTTTT.

This clonotype was observed a few times. The chain joins TRBV6-1 to TRBJ1-2; unclear D gene. V lost 3 bases and J 4 bases, leaving 12 bases between the germline ends. The CDR3 runs to 14 residues. Per the germline V gene, CDR1 is MNHNS and CDR2 is SASEGT. Here the CDR3 reads CASSEISGAYGYTF. The CDR3 DNA reads TGTGCCAGCAGTGAGATAAGTGGCGCCTATGGCTACACCTTC.

The table lists this clonotype with a few counts. This sequence joins TRBV10-3 and TRBJ2-7, with a possible D match to TRBD1 (6 bases). The CDR3 has 12 residues. Germline CDR1 is ENHRY and CDR2 is SYGVKD. Deletions cut 10 bases from V and 3 bases from J, with 13 bases between. CDR3 DNA sequence: TGTGCCACTTCGGACAGCAGCTACGAGCAGTACTTC. Protein sequence: CATSDSSYEQYF.

There are many counts of this clonotype. The chain couples TRBV4-2 to TRBJ1-3, with TRBD1 as a possible D gene (6 bases). CDR3 size: 15 residues. Germline values: CDR1 LGHNA, CDR2 YNFKEQ. With 2 bases removed from V and 2 bases from J, the gap between germline ends came to 10 bases. As DNA, the CDR3 is TGTGCCAGCAGCCAACCGGACAGAGCTGGAAACACCATATATTTT. It encodes CASSQPDRAGNTIYF.